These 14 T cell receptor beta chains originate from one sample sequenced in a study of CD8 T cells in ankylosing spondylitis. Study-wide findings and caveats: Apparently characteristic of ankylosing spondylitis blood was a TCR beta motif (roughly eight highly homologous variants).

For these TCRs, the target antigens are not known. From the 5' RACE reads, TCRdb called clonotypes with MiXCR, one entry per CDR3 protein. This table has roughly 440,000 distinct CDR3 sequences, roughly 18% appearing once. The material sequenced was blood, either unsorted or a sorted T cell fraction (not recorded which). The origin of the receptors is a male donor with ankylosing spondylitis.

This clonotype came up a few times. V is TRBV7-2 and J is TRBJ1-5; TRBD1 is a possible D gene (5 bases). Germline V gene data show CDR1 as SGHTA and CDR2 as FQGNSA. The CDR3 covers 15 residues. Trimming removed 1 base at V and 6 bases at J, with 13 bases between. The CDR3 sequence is CASSLVSGTAQPQHF. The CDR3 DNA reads TGTGCCAGCAGCTTAGTTTCAGGGACGGCTCAGCCCCAGCATTTT.

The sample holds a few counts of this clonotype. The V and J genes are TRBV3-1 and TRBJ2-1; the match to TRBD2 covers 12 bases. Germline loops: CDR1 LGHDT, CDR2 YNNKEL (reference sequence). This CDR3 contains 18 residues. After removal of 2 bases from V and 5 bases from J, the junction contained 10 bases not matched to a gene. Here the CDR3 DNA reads TGTGCCAGCAGCCAAAGGACTAGCGGGGTTGGTTCGAACAATGAGCAGTTCTTC. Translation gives CASSQRTSGVGSNNEQFF.

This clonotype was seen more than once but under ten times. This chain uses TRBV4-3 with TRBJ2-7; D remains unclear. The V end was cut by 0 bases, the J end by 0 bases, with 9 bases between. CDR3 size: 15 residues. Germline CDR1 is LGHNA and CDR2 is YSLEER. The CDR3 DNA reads TGCGCCAGCAGCCAAGATCGGAATCCCTCCTACGAGCAGTACTTC. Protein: CASSQDRNPSYEQYF.

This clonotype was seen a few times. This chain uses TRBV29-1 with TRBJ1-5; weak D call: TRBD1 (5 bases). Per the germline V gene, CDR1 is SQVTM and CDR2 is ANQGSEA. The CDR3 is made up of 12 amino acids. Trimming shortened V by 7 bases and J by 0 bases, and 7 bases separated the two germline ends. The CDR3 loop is CSAGNSNQPQHF. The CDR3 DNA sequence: TGCAGCGCAGGGAATAGCAATCAGCCCCAGCATTTT.

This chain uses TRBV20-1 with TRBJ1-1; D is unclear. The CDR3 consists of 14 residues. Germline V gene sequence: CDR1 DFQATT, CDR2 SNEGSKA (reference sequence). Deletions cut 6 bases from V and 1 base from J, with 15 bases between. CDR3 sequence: CSASPREGNTEAFF. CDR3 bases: TGCAGTGCCTCTCCTAGGGAGGGGAACACTGAAGCTTTCTTT.

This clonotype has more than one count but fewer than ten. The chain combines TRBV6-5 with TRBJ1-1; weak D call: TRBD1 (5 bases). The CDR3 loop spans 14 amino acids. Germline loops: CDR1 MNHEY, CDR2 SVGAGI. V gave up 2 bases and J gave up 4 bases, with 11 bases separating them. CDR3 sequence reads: CASSYIGAGTEAFF. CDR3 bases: TGTGCCAGCAGTTACATAGGGGCGGGCACTGAAGCTTTCTTT.

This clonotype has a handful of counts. DNA of the CDR3: TGTGCCAGCAGCTTTTCTCTTAGGGGCTCGTCTGGTTTAGATACGCAGTATTTT. It is translated as CASSFSLRGSSGLDTQYF. The chain couples TRBV11-2 to TRBJ2-3; D might be TRBD1 (5 bases). V was shortened by 3 bases and J by 5 bases, with 24 bases between the two germline ends. Germline V gives CDR1 SGHAT, CDR2 FQNNGV. The CDR3 is 18 residues long. The full variable domain, completed using reference TRBV11-2 and TRBJ2-3, is EAGVAQSPRYKIIEKRQSVAFWCNPISGHATLYWYQQILGQGPKLLIQFQNNGVVDDSQLPKDRFSAERLKGVDSTLKIQPAKLEDSAVYLCASSFSLRGSSGLDTQYFGPGTRLTVL.

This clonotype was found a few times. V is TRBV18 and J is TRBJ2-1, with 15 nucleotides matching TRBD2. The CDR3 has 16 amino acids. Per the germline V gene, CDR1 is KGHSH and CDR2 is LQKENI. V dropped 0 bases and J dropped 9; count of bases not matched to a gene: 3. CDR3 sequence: CASSPPRTSGRAEQFF. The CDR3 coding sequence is TGTGCCAGCTCACCACCGAGGACTAGCGGGAGGGCTGAGCAGTTCTTC.

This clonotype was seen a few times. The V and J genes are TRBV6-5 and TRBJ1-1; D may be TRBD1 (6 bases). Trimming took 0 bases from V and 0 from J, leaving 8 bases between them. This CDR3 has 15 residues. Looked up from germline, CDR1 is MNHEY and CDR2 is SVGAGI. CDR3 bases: TGTGCCAGCAGTTACTCAAAGGGGGTGAACACTGAAGCTTTCTTT. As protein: CASSYSKGVNTEAFF.

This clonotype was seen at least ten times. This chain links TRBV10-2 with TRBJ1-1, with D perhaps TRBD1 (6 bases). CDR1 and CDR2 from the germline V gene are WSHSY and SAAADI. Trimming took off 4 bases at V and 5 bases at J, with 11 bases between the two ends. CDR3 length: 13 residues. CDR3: CASSADRKTEAFF. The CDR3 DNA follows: TGCGCCAGCAGTGCCGACAGGAAGACTGAAGCTTTCTTT.

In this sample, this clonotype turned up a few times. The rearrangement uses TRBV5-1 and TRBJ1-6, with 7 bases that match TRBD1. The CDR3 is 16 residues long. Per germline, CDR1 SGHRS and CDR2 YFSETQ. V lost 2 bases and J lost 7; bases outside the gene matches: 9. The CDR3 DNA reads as TGCGCCAGCAGCTTCCGGACCGGGACAGCAAATTCACCCCTCCACTTT. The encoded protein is CASSFRTGTANSPLHF.

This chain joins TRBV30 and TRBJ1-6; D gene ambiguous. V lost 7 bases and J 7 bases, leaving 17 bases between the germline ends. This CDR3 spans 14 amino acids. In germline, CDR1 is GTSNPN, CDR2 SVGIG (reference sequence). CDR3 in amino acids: CAFSAATLNSPLHF. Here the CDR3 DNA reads TGTGCCTTTTCAGCGGCCACTCTAAATTCACCCCTCCACTTT.

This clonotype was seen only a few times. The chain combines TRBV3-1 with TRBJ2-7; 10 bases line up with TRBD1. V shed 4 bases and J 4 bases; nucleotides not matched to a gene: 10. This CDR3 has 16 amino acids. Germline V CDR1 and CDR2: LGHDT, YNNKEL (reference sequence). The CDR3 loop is CASSRLGQGKSYEQYF. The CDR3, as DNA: TGTGCCAGCAGCCGCCTGGGACAGGGGAAAAGTTACGAGCAGTACTTC.

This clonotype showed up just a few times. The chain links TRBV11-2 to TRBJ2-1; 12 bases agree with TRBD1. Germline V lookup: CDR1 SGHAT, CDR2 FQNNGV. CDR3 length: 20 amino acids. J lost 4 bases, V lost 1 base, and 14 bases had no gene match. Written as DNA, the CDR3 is TGTGCCAGCAGCTTAGTTGGTCCGGGACAGGGGGCTTTTAAGTACAATGAGCAGTTCTTC. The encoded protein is CASSLVGPGQGAFKYNEQFF. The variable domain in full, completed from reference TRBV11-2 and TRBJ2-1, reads EAGVAQSPRYKIIEKRQSVAFWCNPISGHATLYWYQQILGQGPKLLIQFQNNGVVDDSQLPKDRFSAERLKGVDSTLKIQPAKLEDSAVYLCASSLVGPGQGAFKYNEQFFGPGTRLTVL.